The rows below give T cell receptor beta chains drawn from one sample of a study of T cell clonotyping in hematopoietic cell transplantation. Method: immunoSEQ multiplex PCR; TCRdb's copy keeps in-frame clones and lacks some. The sample shows over 25,000 clones, nearly 97% of them seen only once. Sequenced input: peripheral blood mononuclear cells. These receptors were collected from a man aged 45 to 65 in good health. Some clones in this sample may be carry-over from other donors' samples. CDR3s include the opening cysteine and the closing phenylalanine or tryptophan. The D gene is left open where the match is weak. The size entry is marked missing in some rows and otherwise reads once, few, many or a size class.

V	size	J	D	CDR3	DNA
TRBV7-8	NA	TRBJ1-2	NA	CASSLAGQSNYGYTF	TGTGCCAGCAGCTTAGCAGGGCAGAGTAACTATGGCTACACCTTC
TRBV19	once	TRBJ2-7	NA	CASSTGLFGLEQYF	TGTGCCAGTAGCACGGGACTCTTTGGTCTCGAGCAGTACTTC
TRBV4-1	NA	TRBJ2-3	TRBD1	CASSQEPGQYTDTQYF	TGCGCCAGCAGCCAAGAGCCGGGACAGTACACAGATACGCAGTATTTT
TRBV6-5	NA	TRBJ2-7	TRBD1	CASSYEGQGNEQYF	TGTGCCAGCAGTTACGAGGGACAGGGTAACGAGCAGTACTTC
TRBV7-2	NA	TRBJ2-1	TRBD1	CASSPGTGLNNEQFF	TGTGCCAGCAGCCCAGGGACAGGGCTCAACAATGAGCAGTTCTTC
TRBV28	NA	TRBJ1-5	TRBD1	CASSIRQGNQPQHF	TGTGCCAGCAGTATAAGACAGGGGAATCAGCCCCAGCATTTT
TRBV5-6	NA	TRBJ2-2	TRBD1	CASSLLRTGDTGELFF	TGTGCCAGCAGCTTGCTTCGGACAGGTGACACCGGGGAGCTGTTTTTT
TRBV14	NA	TRBJ2-3	NA	CASSQWADTQYF	TGTGCCAGCAGCCAATGGGCAGATACGCAGTATTTT
TRBV30	NA	TRBJ2-7	TRBD1	CAWDDRGGSYEQYF	TGTGCCTGGGACGACAGGGGGGGGTCCTACGAGCAGTACTTC
TRBV5-5	NA	TRBJ1-1	TRBD1	CASSFSGGNTEAFF	TGTGCCAGCAGCTTTTCAGGGGGGAACACTGAAGCTTTCTTT
TRBV7-2	once	TRBJ1-5	TRBD1	CASSMGQGANSNQPQHF	TGTGCCAGCAGCATGGGACAGGGGGCGAATAGCAATCAGCCCCAGCATTTT
TRBV7-7	NA	TRBJ2-5	NA	CASSLAGHQETQYF	TGTGCCAGCAGCTTAGCTGGGCACCAAGAGACCCAGTACTTC
TRBV27	NA	TRBJ1-2	TRBD1	CASSTTDRVNGYTF	TGTGCCAGCAGTACGACGGACAGGGTGAATGGCTACACCTTC
TRBV28	NA	TRBJ1-4	NA	CASSFGTSTNEKLFF	TGTGCCAGCAGTTTCGGGACCTCAACTAATGAAAAACTGTTTTTT
TRBV7-8	NA	TRBJ1-3	NA	CASSSRESSGNTIYF	TGTGCCAGCAGCTCCCGAGAGAGCTCTGGAAACACCATATATTTT
TRBV5-1	once	TRBJ1-3	TRBD1	CASSLSTGSGSGNTIYF	TGCGCCAGCAGCTTGTCGACAGGGTCAGGTTCTGGAAACACCATATATTTT
TRBV5-5	NA	TRBJ1-1	NA	CASSFGAGTEAFF	TGTGCCAGCAGCTTCGGAGCGGGTACTGAAGCTTTCTTT
TRBV5-4	NA	TRBJ1-1	NA	CASSLGGEARTEAFF	TGTGCCAGCAGCTTGGGGGGCGAGGCGCGCACTGAAGCTTTCTTT
TRBV5-4	few	TRBJ2-7	NA	CASSSLAGYEQYF	TGTGCCAGCAGCTCCTTGGCAGGCTACGAGCAGTACTTC
TRBV28	few	TRBJ2-3	TRBD1	CASSLGRDRGLRDTQYF	TGTGCCAGCAGTTTAGGTAGGGACAGGGGGCTTAGAGATACGCAGTATTTT
TRBV30	NA	TRBJ2-2	TRBD2	CAWRSLAGGTGELFF	TGTGCCTGGAGGAGCCTAGCGGGGGGGACCGGGGAGCTGTTTTTT
TRBV6-6	NA	TRBJ2-6	NA	CASRGSGANVLTF	TGTGCCAGCAGAGGCTCTGGGGCCAACGTCCTGACTTTC
TRBV7-9	NA	TRBJ1-1	NA	CASSYGGGTEAFF	TGTGCCAGCAGCTATGGTGGGGGCACTGAAGCTTTCTTT
TRBV6-5	NA	TRBJ1-2	NA	CASRPQGPNYGYTF	TGTGCCAGCAGACCCCAGGGACCGAACTATGGCTACACCTTC
TRBV4-3	once	TRBJ1-2	TRBD1	CASSPGGQLYNYGYTF	TGCGCCAGCAGCCCGGGGGGACAGCTCTATAACTATGGCTACACCTTC
TRBV5-1	NA	TRBJ2-3	TRBD2	CASSPGTSGDTQYF	TGCGCCAGCAGCCCGGGGACTAGCGGAGATACGCAGTATTTT
TRBV19	once	TRBJ1-4	TRBD1	CASMSTGGPTGYEKLFF	TGTGCCAGTATGTCGACAGGGGGCCCAACTGGGTATGAAAAACTGTTTTTT
TRBV30	NA	TRBJ2-7	NA	CAWEEGTAGFEQYF	TGTGCCTGGGAAGAGGGGACGGCCGGTTTCGAGCAGTACTTC
TRBV27	NA	TRBJ1-2	NA	CASSRSGTSNYGYTF	TGTGCCAGCAGCCGGAGCGGGACATCGAACTATGGCTACACCTTC
TRBV6-5	NA	TRBJ2-7	TRBD2	CASMLAGGPYEQYF	TGTGCCAGCATGTTAGCGGGGGGGCCCTACGAGCAGTACTTC
TRBV5-6	NA	TRBJ1-1	TRBD1	CASSIYGQENTEAFF	TGTGCCAGCAGCATCTATGGACAGGAGAACACTGAAGCTTTCTTT
TRBV7-2	NA	TRBJ2-7	NA	CASSPAAGTEQYF	TGTGCCAGCAGCCCGGCGGCAGGGACCGAGCAGTACTTC
TRBV7-2	NA	TRBJ2-2	NA	CASSPITGGTGELFF	TGTGCCAGCAGCCCTATAACAGGCGGCACCGGGGAGCTGTTTTTT
TRBV2	NA	TRBJ2-3	NA	CASRGGSPTDTQYF	TGTGCCAGCAGGGGGGGCAGCCCCACAGATACGCAGTATTTT
TRBV7-2	NA	TRBJ2-7	TRBD2	CASSLSGIYEQYF	TGTGCCAGCAGCTTAAGCGGGATCTACGAGCAGTACTTC
TRBV5-8	once	TRBJ1-2	NA	CASSPRVQYYGYTF	TGTGCCAGCAGCCCCCGGGTCCAGTACTATGGCTACACCTTC
TRBV4-1	NA	TRBJ2-1	TRBD2	CASSQDVPAGGPNEQFF	TGCGCCAGCAGCCAAGATGTGCCAGCGGGGGGACCCAATGAGCAGTTCTTC
TRBV4-3	NA	TRBJ1-1	NA	CASSQDRTVSTEAFF	TGCGCCAGCAGCCAAGATAGGACAGTCTCCACTGAAGCTTTCTTT
TRBV7-8	NA	TRBJ2-7	TRBD1	CASSNRGSEQYF	TGTGCCAGCAGCAACAGGGGTAGCGAGCAGTACTTC
TRBV11-2	NA	TRBJ2-7	NA	CASSSGQLTFYEQYF	TGTGCCAGCAGCTCAGGACAGCTTACTTTTTACGAGCAGTACTTC
TRBV2	NA	TRBJ1-5	NA	CASSEEWGNQPQHF	TGTGCCAGCAGTGAAGAGTGGGGCAATCAGCCCCAGCATTTT
TRBV29-1	NA	TRBJ1-1	NA	CSVETPTVYLNEAFF	TGCAGCGTTGAGACCCCGACAGTTTATTTGAATGAAGCTTTCTTT
TRBV19	NA	TRBJ1-1	TRBD1	CASSPTGSVRDTEAFF	TGTGCCAGTAGCCCGACAGGGTCTGTAAGGGACACTGAAGCTTTCTTT
TRBV5-6	NA	TRBJ2-2	TRBD1	CASSLGDRDTGELFF	TGTGCCAGCAGCTTGGGGGACAGGGACACCGGGGAGCTGTTTTTT
TRBV30	NA	TRBJ1-1	TRBD1	CACTRGPGGVNTEAFF	TGTGCCTGCACTAGGGGGCCGGGTGGGGTCAACACTGAAGCTTTCTTT
TRBV5-6	NA	TRBJ1-2	NA	CASTSGRANYGYTF	TGTGCCAGCACATCGGGCAGGGCTAACTATGGCTACACCTTC
TRBV28	NA	TRBJ1-2	NA	CASRLDRTNYGYTF	TGTGCCAGCAGATTAGACAGGACTAACTATGGCTACACCTTC
TRBV9	NA	TRBJ2-2	TRBD2	CASSVSLLSGENTGELFF	TGTGCCAGCAGCGTATCCCTCTTAAGCGGGGAAAACACCGGGGAGCTGTTTTTT
TRBV7-2	NA	TRBJ2-7	NA	CASSLAAATYEQYF	TGTGCCAGCAGCTTAGCAGCGGCCACCTACGAGCAGTACTTC
TRBV29-1	NA	TRBJ2-2	TRBD2	CSVDGGIGGELFF	TGCAGCGTTGACGGGGGGATCGGCGGGGAGCTGTTTTTT
TRBV7-8	few	TRBJ1-2	NA	CASSSTDPTNYGYTF	TGTGCCAGCAGCTCGACAGACCCTACGAACTATGGCTACACCTTC
TRBV27	NA	TRBJ1-4	NA	CASSFRQLANEKLFF	TGTGCCAGCAGTTTTAGACAGTTAGCTAATGAAAAACTGTTTTTT
TRBV4-2	NA	TRBJ2-1	TRBD2	CASSQVTGGPDNEQFF	TGTGCCAGCAGCCAAGTTACGGGGGGGCCGGACAATGAGCAGTTCTTC
TRBV19	NA	TRBJ2-5	TRBD2	CASRKMTSGEETQYF	TGTGCCAGTAGGAAAATGACTAGCGGGGAAGAGACCCAGTACTTC
TRBV19	NA	TRBJ2-1	TRBD1	CASSIRQGLYNEQFF	TGTGCCAGTAGTATTCGACAGGGGCTATACAATGAGCAGTTCTTC
TRBV5-1	NA	TRBJ2-2	NA	CASSLAAGANTGELFF	TGCGCCAGCAGCTTGGCTGCAGGGGCGAACACCGGGGAGCTGTTTTTT
TRBV15	NA	TRBJ2-7	NA	CATSSREDSSYEQYF	TGTGCCACCAGCAGTCGTGAGGACAGCTCCTACGAGCAGTACTTC
TRBV4-3	NA	TRBJ2-3	TRBD2	CASSHGSGDTQYF	TGCGCCAGCAGCCATGGTAGCGGGGATACGCAGTATTTT
TRBV11-1	NA	TRBJ1-5	NA	CASSLRGDQPQHF	TGTGCCAGCAGCTTAAGGGGCGATCAGCCCCAGCATTTT